This TCR beta chain stems from a study of CD8 T cells in ankylosing spondylitis. Study-wide results and limits: Among TCR beta sequences, a motif of under ten highly homologous variants appeared characteristic of ankylosing spondylitis blood. In reactive arthritis synovial fluid and blood, some motif variants had been reported before. Matched synovial fluid from ankylosing spondylitis patients was reported to be enriched for disease-linked clones.

TCRdb re-analysed the 5' RACE reads in MiXCR, keeping a single row per CDR3 protein. The table shows roughly 700,000 distinct CDR3 sequences, with around a fifth occurring only once. The V gene lost 0 bases and the J gene lost 3 bases, with 11 bases spanning the gap. CDR3 length equals 15 residues. Germline lookup yields CDR1 MGHRA and CDR2 YSYEKL. This clonotype was recorded a few times. Its matching antigen is unknown. The V and J genes are TRBV4-1 and TRBJ1-1, with D perhaps TRBD1 (5 bases). Input material: blood, either unsorted or a sorted T cell fraction (not recorded which). The receptor comes from a male donor with ankylosing spondylitis. CDR3 amino acids: CASSQESRDDTEAFF. The CDR3 DNA sequence: TGCGCCAGCAGCCAAGAGAGCAGGGACGACACTGAAGCTTTCTTT.